The clone carrying this TCR beta chain was counted many times. Its antigen is still unknown. Patients between 18 and 65 years old had hyperthyroidism, newly diagnosed and lasting under 2 months. The diagnostic basis comprised clinical symptoms, serum thyroxine and TRAb, thyroid ultrasound and orbital computed tomography. The sample belongs to a study of T cells in Graves' hyperthyroidism and ophthalmopathy. On the study more broadly: Peripheral blood samples were taken at initial diagnosis, prior to any treatment. Study-wide results and caveats: Expanded thyroid clonotypes (above 0.001) were mostly also found in blood.

The source material, RNA transcripts, was used to amplify TCR beta CDR3 regions. First-round RT-PCR with HTBI primers amplified the TCR CDR3 region. TCRdb independently ran MiXCR on the multiplex PCR reads; one entry per CDR3 protein. The sample yields a few hundred thousand distinct CDR3 sequences, less than 25% seen once. The CDR3 sequence is 15 residues long. Per germline, CDR1 MDHEN and CDR2 SYDVKM. V lost 2 bases and J 6 bases, leaving 14 bases between the germline ends. Sequencing used blood. The chain carries TRBV28 and TRBJ1-5; no definite D call. This sequence originates from a man aged 18 to 35 with Graves' hyperthyroidism. The CDR3 region has the DNA TGTGCCAGCAGTTTAATGCAGTACAGTGGTCAGCCCCAGCATTTT. Its translation: CASSLMQYSGQPQHF.